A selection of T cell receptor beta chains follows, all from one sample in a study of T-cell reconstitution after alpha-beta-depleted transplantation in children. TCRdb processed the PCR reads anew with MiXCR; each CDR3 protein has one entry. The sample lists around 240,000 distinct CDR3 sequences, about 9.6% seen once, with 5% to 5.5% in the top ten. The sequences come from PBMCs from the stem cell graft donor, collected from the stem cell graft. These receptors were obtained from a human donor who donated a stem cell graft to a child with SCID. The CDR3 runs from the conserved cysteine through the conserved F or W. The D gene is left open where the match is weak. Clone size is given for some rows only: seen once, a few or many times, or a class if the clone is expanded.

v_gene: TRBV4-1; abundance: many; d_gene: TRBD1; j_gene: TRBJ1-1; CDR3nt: TGCGCCAGCAGCCCGGGACAGGGGGTGAGCACTGAAGCTTTCTTT; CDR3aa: CASSPGQGVSTEAFF
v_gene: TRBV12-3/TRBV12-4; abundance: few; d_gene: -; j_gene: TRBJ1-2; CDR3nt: TGTGCCAGCAGTCTTACAGAGGGAGGCTACACCTTC; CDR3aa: CASSLTEGGYTF
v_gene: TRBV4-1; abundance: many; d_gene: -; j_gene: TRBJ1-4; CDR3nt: TGCGCCAGCAGCCCAGTTTCGGGGGCTTCCAATGAAAAACTGTTTTTT; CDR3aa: CASSPVSGASNEKLFF
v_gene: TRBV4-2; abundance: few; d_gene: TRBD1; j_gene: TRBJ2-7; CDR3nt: TGTGCCAGCAGCCCGCGGTCGGGACAGGATATATACGAGCAGTACTTC; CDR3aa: CASSPRSGQDIYEQYF
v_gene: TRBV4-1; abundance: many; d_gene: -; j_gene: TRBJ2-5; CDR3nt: TGCGCCAGCAGCCAAGATGGGCAGACCCAGTACTTC; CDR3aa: CASSQDGQTQYF
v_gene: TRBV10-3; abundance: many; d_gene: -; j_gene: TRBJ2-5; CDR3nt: TGTGCCATCGGGAGGGGGGGTCAAGAGACCCAGTACTTC; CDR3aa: CAIGRGGQETQYF
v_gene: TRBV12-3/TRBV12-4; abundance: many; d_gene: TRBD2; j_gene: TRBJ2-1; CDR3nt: TGTGCCAGCAGCTCAGCGGGGGGGCCAGATGAGCAGTTCTTC; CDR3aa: CASSSAGGPDEQFF
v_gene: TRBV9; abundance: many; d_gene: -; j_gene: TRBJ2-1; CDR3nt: TGTGCCAGCAGCGCCGGGATTCTCTACAATGAGCAGTTCTTC; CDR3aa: CASSAGILYNEQFF
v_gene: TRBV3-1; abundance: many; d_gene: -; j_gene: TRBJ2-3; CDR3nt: TGTGCCAGCAGCCCCTATACTAAAGATACGCAGTATTTT; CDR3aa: CASSPYTKDTQYF
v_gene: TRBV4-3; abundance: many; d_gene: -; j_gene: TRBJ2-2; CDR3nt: TGCGCCAGCAGCCAAGAGCCGGGGAGCGGGGAGCTGTTTTTT; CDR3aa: CASSQEPGSGELFF
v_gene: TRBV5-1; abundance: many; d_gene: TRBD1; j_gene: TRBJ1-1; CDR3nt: TGCGCCAGCAGCCCCCAGGGGGCGGGGAGCACTGAAGCTTTCTTT; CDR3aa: CASSPQGAGSTEAFF
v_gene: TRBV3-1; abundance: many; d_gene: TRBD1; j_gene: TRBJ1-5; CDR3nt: TGTGCCAGCAGCCCTTTGGGACAGAGCAATCAGCCCCAGCATTTT; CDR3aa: CASSPLGQSNQPQHF
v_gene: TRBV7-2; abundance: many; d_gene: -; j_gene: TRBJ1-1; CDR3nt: TGTGCCAGCAGCTTGAATACTTTGTCAGAGAACACTGAAGCTTTCTTT; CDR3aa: CASSLNTLSENTEAFF
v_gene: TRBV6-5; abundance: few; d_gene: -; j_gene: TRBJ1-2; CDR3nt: TGTGCCAGCAAGGGGGGGGGGGAATATGGCTACACCTTC; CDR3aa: CASKGGGEYGYTF
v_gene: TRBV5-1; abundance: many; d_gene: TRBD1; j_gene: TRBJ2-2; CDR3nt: TGCGCCAGCGGACAGGGGGCATCGGACACCGGGGAGCTGTTTTTT; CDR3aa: CASGQGASDTGELFF
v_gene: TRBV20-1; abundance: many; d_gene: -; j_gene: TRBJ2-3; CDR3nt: TGCAGTGCTAGAGATTACGGCGCTACGCAGTATTTT; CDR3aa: CSARDYGATQYF
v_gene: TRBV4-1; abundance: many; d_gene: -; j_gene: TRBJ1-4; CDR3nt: TGCGCCAGCAGCCCGAGGCACACCGGGGGATCCGCGAAACTGTTTTTT; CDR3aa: CASSPRHTGGSAKLFF
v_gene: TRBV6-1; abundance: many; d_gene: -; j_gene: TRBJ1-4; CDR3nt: TGTGCCAGCAGTGAAAGGTCGGGTCAGGGCTCACTGTTTTTT; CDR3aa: CASSERSGQGSLFF
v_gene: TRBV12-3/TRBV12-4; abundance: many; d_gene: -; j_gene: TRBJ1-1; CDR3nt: TGTGCCAGCAGTTCCCCCGGGGTGAACACTGAAGCTTTCTTT; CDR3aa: CASSSPGVNTEAFF
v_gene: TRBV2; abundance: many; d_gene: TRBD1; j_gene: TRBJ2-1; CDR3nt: TGTGCCAGCAGTGGGGGACAGGGTGCATACAATGAGCAGTTCTTC; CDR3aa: CASSGGQGAYNEQFF
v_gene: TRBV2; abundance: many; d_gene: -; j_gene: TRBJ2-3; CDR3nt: TGTGCCAGCATAACGGGGGCTTGGACAGATACGCAGTATTTT; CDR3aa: CASITGAWTDTQYF
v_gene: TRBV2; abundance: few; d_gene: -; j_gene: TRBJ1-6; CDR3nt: TGTGCCAGCCGAACAGCGGGAGACTATAATTCACCCCTCCACTTT; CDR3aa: CASRTAGDYNSPLHF
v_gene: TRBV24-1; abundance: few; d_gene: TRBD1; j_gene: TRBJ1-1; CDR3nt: TGTGCCACCCGAGCTCAGGGGGCGAGCACTGAAGCTTTCTTT; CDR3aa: CATRAQGASTEAFF
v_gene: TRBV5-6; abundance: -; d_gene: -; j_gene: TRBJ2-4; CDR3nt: TGTGCCAGCAGCATACTCGACAGGGAGGTCCCTTGGACCAAAAACATTCAGTACTTC; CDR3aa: CASSILDREVPWTKNIQYF
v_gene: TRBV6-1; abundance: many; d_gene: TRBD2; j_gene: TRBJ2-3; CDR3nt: TGTGCCAGCAGTAGCAGCGGGATAGCGGGGAGACCTAGCACAGATACGCAGTATTTT; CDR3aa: CASSSSGIAGRPSTDTQYF
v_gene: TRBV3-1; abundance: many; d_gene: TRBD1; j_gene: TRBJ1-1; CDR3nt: TGTGCCAGCAGCCCGACAGGGACTATGAACACTGAAGCTTTCTTT; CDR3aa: CASSPTGTMNTEAFF
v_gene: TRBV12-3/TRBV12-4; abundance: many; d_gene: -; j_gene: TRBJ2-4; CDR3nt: TGTGCCAGCAGTTTGTGGTTGGGGTCCGGGGGCGTAGGTGTAGGCAAAAACATTCAGTACTTC; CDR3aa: CASSLWLGSGGVGVGKNIQYF
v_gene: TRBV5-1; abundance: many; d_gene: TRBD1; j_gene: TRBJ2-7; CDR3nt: TGCGCCAGCAGCGGGGGTGGGACAGGGACCTACGAGCAGTACTTC; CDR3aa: CASSGGGTGTYEQYF
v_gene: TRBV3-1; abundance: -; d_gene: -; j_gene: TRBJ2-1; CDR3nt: TGTGCCATCTGGGGGGGCCTGTCAGTCAATGAGCAGTTCTTC; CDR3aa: CAIWGGLSVNEQFF
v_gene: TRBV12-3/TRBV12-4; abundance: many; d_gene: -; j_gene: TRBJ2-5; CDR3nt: TGTGCCAGCAGTTTCACCGGAGAAGAGACCCAGTACTTC; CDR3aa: CASSFTGEETQYF
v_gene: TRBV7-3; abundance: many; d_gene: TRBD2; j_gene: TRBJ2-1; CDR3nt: TGTGCCAGCAGCCCCGGGGGACTAGCGGGATTCTCCTACAATGAGCAGTTCTTC; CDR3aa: CASSPGGLAGFSYNEQFF
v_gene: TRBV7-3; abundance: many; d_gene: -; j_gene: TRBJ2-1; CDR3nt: TGTGCCAGCAGCTTAAGAGGACGCTACAATGAGCAGTTCTTC; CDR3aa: CASSLRGRYNEQFF
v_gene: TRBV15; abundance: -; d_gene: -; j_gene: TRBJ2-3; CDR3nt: TGTGCCACCAGCAGAGATGTTACAGGGAAGGGTACGCAGTATTTT; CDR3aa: CATSRDVTGKGTQYF
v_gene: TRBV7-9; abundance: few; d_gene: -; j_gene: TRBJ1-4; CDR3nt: TGTGCCAGCAGCTCGCCCCGGACTGGAAAACTGTTTTTT; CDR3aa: CASSSPRTGKLFF
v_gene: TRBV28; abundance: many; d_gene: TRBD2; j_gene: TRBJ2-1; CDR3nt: TGTGCCAGCAGCCCTAGCGGGGGTGCCTCCTACAATGAGCAGTTCTTC; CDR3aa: CASSPSGGASYNEQFF
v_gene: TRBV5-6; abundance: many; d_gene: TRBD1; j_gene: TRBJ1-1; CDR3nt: TGTGCCAGCAGCTTGGACAGGGGGCTCGACACTGAAGCTTTCTTT; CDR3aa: CASSLDRGLDTEAFF
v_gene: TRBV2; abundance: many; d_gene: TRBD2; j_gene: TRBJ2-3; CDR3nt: TGTGCCACCCAACCTCGGGGGGGCAAAGATACGCAGTATTTT; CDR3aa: CATQPRGGKDTQYF
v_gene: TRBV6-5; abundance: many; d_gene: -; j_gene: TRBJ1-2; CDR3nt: TGTGCCAGCAGTTACCGGCAGGTCGACTATGGCTACACCTTC; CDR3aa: CASSYRQVDYGYTF
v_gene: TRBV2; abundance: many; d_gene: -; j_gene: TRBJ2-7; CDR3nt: TGTGCCAGCAATCCAGGACTCGTAGGATCCTACGAGCAGTACTTC; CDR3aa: CASNPGLVGSYEQYF
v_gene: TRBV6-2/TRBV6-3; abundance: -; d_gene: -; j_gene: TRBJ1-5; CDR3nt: TGTGCCAGCAGTTATCCAAATCAGCCCCATCATTTT; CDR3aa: CASSYPNQPHHF
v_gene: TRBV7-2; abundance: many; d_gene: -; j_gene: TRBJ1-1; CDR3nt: TGTGCCAGCAGCCCACCCTGGAGCACTGAAGCTTTCTTT; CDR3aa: CASSPPWSTEAFF
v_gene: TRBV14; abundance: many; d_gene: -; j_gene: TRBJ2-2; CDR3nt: TGTGCCAGCAGCCAAGTCTGGTTAGGCGCCGGGGAGCTGTTTTTT; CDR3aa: CASSQVWLGAGELFF
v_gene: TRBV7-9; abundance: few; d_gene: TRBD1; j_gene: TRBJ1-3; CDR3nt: TGTGCCAGCAGCCCCCGGGACAGGGTAAAGAGAAACACCATATATTTT; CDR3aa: CASSPRDRVKRNTIYF
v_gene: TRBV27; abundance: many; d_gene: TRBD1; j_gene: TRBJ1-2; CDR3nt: TGTGCCAGCAGTCCCGACAGGGACTATGGCTACACCTTC; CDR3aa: CASSPDRDYGYTF
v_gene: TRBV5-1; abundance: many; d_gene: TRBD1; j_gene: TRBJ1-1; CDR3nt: TGCGCCAGCAGCTTCCCCGGGACAGGGGGCACTGAAGCTTTCTTT; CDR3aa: CASSFPGTGGTEAFF
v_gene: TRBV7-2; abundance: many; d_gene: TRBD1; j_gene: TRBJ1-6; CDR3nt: TGTGCCAGCAGCCAGACAGGGTTTGGCTCACCCCTCCACTTT; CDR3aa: CASSQTGFGSPLHF
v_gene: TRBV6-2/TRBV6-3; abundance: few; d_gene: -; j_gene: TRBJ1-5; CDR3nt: TGTGCCAGCAGCCGTTGGGGACACGGACACAATCAGCCCCAGCATTTT; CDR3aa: CASSRWGHGHNQPQHF
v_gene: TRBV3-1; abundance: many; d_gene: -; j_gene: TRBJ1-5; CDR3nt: TGTGCCAGCAGCCAAGGGGCGGGGAACAATCAGCCCCAGCATTTT; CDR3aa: CASSQGAGNNQPQHF
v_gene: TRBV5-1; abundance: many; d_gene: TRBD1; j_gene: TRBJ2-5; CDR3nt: TGCGCCAGCAGCTTGGCTGGGACAGAGGAAGAGACCCAGTACTTC; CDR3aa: CASSLAGTEEETQYF
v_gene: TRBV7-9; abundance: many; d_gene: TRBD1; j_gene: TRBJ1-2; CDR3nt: TGTGCCAGCAGCTTAGATTCAGGGACAGGGTTGCCCTACACCTTC; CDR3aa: CASSLDSGTGLPYTF
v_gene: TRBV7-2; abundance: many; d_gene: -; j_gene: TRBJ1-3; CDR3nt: TGTGCCAGCAGCCGGGAGAGCTCTGGAAACACCATATATTTT; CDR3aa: CASSRESSGNTIYF
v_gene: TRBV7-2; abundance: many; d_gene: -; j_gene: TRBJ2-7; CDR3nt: TGTGCCAGCAGCTTGGGGTCTGGTGTGCAGTACTTC; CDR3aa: CASSLGSGVQYF
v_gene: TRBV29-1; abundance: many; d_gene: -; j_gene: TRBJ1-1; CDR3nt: TGCAGCACCAGGCAATCCTTAACCACTGAAGCTTTCTTT; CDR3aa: CSTRQSLTTEAFF
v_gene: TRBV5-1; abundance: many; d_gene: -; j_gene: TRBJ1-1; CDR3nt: TGCGCCAGCAGACAACGCCCCCAGGAAGCGACTGAAGCTTTCTTT; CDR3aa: CASRQRPQEATEAFF
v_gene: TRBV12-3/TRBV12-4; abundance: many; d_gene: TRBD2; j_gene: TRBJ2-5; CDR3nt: TGTGCCAGCAGTCCCCGTAAGTGGGGAGGGCAAGAGACCCAGTACTTC; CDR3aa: CASSPRKWGGQETQYF
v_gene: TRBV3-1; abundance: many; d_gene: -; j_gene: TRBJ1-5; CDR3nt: TGTGCCAGCAGCCACGGGGTCTTGGGTCAGCCCCAGCATTTT; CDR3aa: CASSHGVLGQPQHF
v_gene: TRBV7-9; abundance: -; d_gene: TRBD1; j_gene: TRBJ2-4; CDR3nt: TGTGCCAGCAGCTTATGGGTCAGGGGGCGGTTCATCATTCAGTACTTC; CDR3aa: CASSLWVRGRFIIQYF
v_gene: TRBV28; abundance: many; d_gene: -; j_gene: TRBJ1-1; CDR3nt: TGTGCCAGCAGTTTAAGAGGGGGGGCTTTCTTT; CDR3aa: CASSLRGGAFF
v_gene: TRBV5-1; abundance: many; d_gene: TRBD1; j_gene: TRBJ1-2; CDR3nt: TGCGCCAGCAGCTTGGGGGACAGCTATGGCTACACCTTC; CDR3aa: CASSLGDSYGYTF